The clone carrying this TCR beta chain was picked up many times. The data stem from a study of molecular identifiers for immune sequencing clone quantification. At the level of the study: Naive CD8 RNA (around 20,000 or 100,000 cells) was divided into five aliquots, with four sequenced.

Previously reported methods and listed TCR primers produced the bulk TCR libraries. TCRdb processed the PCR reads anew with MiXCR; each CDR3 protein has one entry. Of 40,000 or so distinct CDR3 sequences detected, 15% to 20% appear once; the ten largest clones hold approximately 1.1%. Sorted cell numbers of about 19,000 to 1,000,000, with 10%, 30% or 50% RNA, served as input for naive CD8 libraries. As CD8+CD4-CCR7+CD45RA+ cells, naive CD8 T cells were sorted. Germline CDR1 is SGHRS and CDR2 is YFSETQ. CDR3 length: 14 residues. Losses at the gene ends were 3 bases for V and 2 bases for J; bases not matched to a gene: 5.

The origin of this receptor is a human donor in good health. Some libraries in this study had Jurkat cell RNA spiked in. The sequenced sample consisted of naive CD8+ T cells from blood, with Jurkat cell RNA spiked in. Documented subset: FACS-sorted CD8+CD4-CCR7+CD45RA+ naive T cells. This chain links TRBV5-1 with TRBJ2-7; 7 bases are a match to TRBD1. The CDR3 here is CASSSRDSPYEQYF. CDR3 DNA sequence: TGCGCCAGCAGCTCCCGGGACAGCCCCTACGAGCAGTACTTC. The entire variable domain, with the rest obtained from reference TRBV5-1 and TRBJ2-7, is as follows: KAGVTQTPRYLIKTRGQQVTLSCSPISGHRSVSWYQQTPGQGLQFLFEYFSETQRNKGNFPGRFSGRQFSNSRSEMNVSTLELGDSALYLCASSSRDSPYEQYFGPGTRLTVT.